This T cell receptor beta chain was found in a study of T cells in Graves' hyperthyroidism and ophthalmopathy. Regarding the study as a whole: A median around six months before onset, the model predicted ophthalmopathy. From stable hyperthyroidism, ophthalmopathy was separated by a 13 V-J model.

Remarks on this clonotype: Its antigen remains unidentified.

For the diagnoses, clinical symptoms, serum thyroxine and TRAb, thyroid ultrasound and orbital computed tomography were used. This CDR3 has 14 residues. V lost 2 bases and J lost 7, with 12 bases in between. Germline CDR1 and CDR2: SNHLY and FYNNEI. From RNA transcripts, TCR beta CDR3 regions were amplified. TCR CDR3 underwent first-round RT-PCR with the HTBI primer set. MiXCR was run by TCRdb on the multiplex PCR reads, yielding one entry per CDR3 protein. The data hold about 570,000 distinct CDR3 sequences, with around 42% observed a single time. The source material was peripheral blood or thyroid tissue (not recorded which). The rearrangement uses TRBV2 and TRBJ1-5; tentatively, D is TRBD1 (5 bases). The receptor's source is an adult woman with Graves' disease, either hyperthyroidism or ophthalmopathy (not recorded which). The CDR3 sequence: CASSELRGRQPQHF. The CDR3 DNA is TGTGCCAGCAGTGAATTGCGGGGACGGCAGCCCCAGCATTTT.